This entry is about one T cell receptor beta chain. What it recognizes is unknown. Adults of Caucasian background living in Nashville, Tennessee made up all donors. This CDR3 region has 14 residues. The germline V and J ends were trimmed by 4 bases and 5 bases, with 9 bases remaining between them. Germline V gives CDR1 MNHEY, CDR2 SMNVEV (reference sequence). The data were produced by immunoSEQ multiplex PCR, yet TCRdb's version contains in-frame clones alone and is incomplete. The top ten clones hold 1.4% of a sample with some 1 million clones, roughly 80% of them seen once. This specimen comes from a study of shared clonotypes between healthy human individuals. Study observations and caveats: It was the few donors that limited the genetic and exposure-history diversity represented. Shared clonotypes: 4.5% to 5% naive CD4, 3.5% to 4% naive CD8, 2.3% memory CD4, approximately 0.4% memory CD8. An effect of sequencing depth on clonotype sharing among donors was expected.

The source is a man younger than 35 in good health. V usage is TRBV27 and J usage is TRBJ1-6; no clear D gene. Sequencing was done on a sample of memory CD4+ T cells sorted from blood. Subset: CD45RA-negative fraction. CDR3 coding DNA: TGTGCCAGCAGTTCACGGTGGAATAATTCACCCCTCCACTTT. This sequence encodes CASSSRWNNSPLHF.